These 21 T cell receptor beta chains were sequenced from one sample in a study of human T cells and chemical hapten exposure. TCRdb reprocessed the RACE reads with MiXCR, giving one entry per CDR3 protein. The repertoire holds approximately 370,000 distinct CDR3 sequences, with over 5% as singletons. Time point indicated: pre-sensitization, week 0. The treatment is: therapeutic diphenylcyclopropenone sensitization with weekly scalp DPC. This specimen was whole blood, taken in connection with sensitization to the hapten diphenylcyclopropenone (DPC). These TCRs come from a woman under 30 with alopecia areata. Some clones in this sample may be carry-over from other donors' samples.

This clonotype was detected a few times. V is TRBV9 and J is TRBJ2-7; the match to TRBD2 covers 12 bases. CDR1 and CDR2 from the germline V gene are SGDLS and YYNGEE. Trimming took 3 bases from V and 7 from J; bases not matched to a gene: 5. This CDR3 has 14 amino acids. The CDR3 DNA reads TGTGCCAGCAGCGCTAGCGGGGGGGCGGGTGAGCAGTACTTC. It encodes CASSASGGAGEQYF.

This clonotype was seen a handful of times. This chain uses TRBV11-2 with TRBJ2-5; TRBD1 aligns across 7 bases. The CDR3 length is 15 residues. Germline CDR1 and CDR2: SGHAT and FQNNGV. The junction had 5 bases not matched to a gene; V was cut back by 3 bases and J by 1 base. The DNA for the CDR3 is TGTGCCAGCAGCTTGTCCCAGGGGGTCCAAGAGACCCAGTACTTC. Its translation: CASSLSQGVQETQYF.

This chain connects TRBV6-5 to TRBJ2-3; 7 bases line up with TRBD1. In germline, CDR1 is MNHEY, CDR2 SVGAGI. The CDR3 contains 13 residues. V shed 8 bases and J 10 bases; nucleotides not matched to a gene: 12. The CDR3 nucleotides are TGTGCCAGCTCGTTATCTCGTGGACAGGCGCAGTATTTT. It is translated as CASSLSRGQAQYF.

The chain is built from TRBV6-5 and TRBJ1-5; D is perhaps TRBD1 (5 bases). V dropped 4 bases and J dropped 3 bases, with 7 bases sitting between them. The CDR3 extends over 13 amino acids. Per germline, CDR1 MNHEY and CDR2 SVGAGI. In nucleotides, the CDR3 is TGTGCCAGCAGTTTCAGGGCCAATCAGCCCCAGCATTTT. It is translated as CASSFRANQPQHF.

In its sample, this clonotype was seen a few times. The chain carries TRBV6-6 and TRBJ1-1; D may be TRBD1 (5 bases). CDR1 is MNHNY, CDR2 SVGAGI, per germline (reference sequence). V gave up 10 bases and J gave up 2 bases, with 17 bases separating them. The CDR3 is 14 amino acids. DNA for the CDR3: TGTGCCACGCTCCGCGCGGGGCTCAACACTGAAGCTTTCTTT. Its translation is CATLRAGLNTEAFF.

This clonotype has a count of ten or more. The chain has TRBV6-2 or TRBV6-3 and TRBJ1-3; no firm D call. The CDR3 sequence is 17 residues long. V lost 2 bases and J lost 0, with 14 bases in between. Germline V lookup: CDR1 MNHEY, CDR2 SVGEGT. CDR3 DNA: TGTGCCAGCAGTTACGCAACGGACGGTTACTCTGGAAACACCATATATTTT. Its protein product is CASSYATDGYSGNTIYF.

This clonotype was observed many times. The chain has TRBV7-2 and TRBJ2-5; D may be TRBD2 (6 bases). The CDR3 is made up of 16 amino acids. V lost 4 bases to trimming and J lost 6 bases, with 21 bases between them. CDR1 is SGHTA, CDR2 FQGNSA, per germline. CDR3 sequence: CASSSVAGTSAQTQYF. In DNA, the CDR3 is TGTGCCAGCAGCTCGGTGGCAGGGACTTCGGCGCAGACCCAGTACTTC.

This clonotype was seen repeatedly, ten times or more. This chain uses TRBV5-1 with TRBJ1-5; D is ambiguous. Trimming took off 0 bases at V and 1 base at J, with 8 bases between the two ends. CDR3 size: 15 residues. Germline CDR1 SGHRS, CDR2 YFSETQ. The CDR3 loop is CASSLDGSSNQPQHF. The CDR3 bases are TGCGCCAGCAGCTTGGACGGGAGCAGCAATCAGCCCCAGCATTTT.

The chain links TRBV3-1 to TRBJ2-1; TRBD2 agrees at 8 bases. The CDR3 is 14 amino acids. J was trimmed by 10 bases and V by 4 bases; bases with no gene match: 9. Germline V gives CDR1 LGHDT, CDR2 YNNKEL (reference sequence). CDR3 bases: TGTGCCAGCAGCCTAAGGATTGGCGGGGGGGAGCAGTTCTTC. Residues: CASSLRIGGGEQFF.

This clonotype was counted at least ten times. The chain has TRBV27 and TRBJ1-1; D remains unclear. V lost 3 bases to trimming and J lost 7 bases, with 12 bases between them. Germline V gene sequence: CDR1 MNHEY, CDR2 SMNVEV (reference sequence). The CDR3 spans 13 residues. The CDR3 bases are TGTGCCAGCAGTTTCGGTGGTAGTGGTGAAGCTTTCTTT. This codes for CASSFGGSGEAFF.

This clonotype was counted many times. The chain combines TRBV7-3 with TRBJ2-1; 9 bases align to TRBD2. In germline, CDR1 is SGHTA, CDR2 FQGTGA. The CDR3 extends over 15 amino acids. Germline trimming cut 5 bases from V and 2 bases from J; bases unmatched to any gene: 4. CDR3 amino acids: CASSRLAVPYNEQFF. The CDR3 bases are TGTGCCAGCAGCAGACTAGCGGTCCCCTACAATGAGCAGTTCTTC.

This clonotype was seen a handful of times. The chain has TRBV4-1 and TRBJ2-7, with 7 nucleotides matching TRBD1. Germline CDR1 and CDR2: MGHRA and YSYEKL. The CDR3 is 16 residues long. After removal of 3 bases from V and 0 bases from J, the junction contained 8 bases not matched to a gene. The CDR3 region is CASSHRDSSPSYEQYF. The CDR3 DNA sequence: TGCGCCAGCAGCCACCGGGACAGCTCCCCCTCCTACGAGCAGTACTTC.

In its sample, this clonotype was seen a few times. The CDR3 DNA is TGTGCCAGCAGCAAGGCATACAGGAGCGATATTTCTGCTCAGCCCCAGCATTTT. Translation: CASSKAYRSDISAQPQHF. The chain recombines TRBV21-1 with TRBJ1-5; the D call TRBD1 from the table was never checked on the DNA. TRBV21-1 is annotated as a pseudogene. The CDR3 has 18 amino acids.

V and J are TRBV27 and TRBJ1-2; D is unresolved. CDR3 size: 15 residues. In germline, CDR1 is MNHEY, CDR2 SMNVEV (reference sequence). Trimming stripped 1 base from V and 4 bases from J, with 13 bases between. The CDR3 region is CASSLFRIPGYGYTF. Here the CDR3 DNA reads TGTGCCAGCAGTTTATTCCGAATCCCAGGCTATGGCTACACCTTC.

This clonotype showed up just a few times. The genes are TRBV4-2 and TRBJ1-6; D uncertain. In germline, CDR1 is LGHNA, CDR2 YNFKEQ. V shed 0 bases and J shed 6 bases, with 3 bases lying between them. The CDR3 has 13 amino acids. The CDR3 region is CASSQDPNSPLHF. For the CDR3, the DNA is TGTGCCAGCAGCCAAGACCCTAATTCACCCCTCCACTTT.

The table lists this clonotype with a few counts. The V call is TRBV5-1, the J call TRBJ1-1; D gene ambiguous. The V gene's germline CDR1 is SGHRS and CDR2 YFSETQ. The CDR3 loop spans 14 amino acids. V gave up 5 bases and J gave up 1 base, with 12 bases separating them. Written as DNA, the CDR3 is TGCGCCAGCAGTGAGCCCCTTACGAACACTGAAGCTTTCTTT. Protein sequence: CASSEPLTNTEAFF.

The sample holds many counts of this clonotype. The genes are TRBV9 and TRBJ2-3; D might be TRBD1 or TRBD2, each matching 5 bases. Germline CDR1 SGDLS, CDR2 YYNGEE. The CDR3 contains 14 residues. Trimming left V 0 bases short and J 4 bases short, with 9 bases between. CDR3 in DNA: TGTGCCAGCAGCGTAGCCACGGGGCCAGATACGCAGTATTTT. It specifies CASSVATGPDTQYF.

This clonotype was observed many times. The CDR3 DNA follows: TGTGCCACGGGTGGGACAGGGAGGAACACTGAAGCTTTCTTT. This translates into CATGGTGRNTEAFF. The V call is TRBV10-3, the J call TRBJ1-1; 9 bases are shared with TRBD1. V trimming: 10 bases; J trimming: 1 base; junction bases outside the gene matches: 7. This CDR3 comprises 14 residues. CDR1 is ENHRY, CDR2 SYGVKD, per germline.

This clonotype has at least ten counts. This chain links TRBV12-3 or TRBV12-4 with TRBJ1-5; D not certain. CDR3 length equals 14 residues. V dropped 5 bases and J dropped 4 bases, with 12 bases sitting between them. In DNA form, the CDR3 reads TGTGCCAGCAGTCGAGACCCCGGGAATCAGCCCCAGCATTTT. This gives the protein CASSRDPGNQPQHF.

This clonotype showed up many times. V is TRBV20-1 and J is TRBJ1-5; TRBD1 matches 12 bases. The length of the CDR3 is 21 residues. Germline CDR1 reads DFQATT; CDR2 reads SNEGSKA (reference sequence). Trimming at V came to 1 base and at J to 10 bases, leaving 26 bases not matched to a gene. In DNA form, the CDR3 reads TGCAGTGCTAGAGTTTCCCCCGGGACAGGGGGCGGGATGGCAGGGCCAGCCCCCCAGCATTTT. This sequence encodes CSARVSPGTGGGMAGPAPQHF.

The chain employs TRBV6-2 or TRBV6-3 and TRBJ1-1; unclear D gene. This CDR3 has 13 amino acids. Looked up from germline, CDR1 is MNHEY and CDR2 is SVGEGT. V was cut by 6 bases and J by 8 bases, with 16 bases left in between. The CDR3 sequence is CASSRTDGFEAFF. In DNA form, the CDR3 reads TGTGCCAGCAGCCGAACCGACGGATTCGAAGCTTTCTTT.